The clone carrying this TCR beta chain was picked up a small number of times. These data are taken from a study of identical twins. TCRdb reprocessed the 5' RACE reads with MiXCR, giving one entry per CDR3 protein. The table shows under 800,000 distinct CDR3 sequences, with 20% to 25% occurring only once. These same data were also listed under a study on T cells expressing NK-cell markers.

This clonotype was sampled from a woman aged 18-29 years in good health. The specimen was PBMCs.

Here the CDR3 DNA reads TGTGCCAGCAGTGCGTCCCGGGACAGTAGCAATCAGCCCCAGCATTTT. Translated: CASSASRDSSNQPQHF. The chain recombines TRBV12-3 or TRBV12-4 with TRBJ1-5, with TRBD1 identical over 7 bases. The CDR3 is 16 residues long. V was clipped by 5 bases and J by 0 bases; unmatched bases: 7.